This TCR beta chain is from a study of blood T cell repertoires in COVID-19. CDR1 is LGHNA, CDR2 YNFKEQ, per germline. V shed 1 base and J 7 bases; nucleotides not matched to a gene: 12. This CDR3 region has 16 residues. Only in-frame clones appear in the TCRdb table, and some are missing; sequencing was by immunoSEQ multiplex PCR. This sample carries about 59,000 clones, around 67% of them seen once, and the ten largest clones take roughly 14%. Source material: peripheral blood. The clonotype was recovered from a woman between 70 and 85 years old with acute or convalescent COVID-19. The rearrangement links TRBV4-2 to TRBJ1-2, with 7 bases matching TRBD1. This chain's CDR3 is CASSQGADRESLGYTF. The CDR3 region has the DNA TGTGCCAGCAGCCAAGGGGCCGACAGGGAGAGTCTTGGCTACACCTTC.